This T cell receptor (beta chain) is from a study of cytomegalovirus exposure and HLA in healthy donors. Study details: Approximately 180 million T cells yielded 120 million or so unique TCR beta sequences, as an earlier analysis found.

In the case of this clone: Its antigen remains unknown.

Researchers ran the PCR with 60 Vbeta and 13 Jbeta primers. TCRdb's table, derived via immunoSEQ multiplex PCR, lists solely in-frame clones and lacks some. This sample has roughly 140,000 clones, with approximately 80% found just once. Study-wide findings and caveats: Analysis was performed later, and it showed HLA-associated TCR beta chains to be more clonally expanded than equally common others. The study labeled 150 to 200 TCR beta chains cytomegalovirus-associated.

V lost 0 bases and J lost 2; bases outside the gene matches: 5. The CDR3 contains 15 residues. Germline-derived CDR1 and CDR2 are SGHRS and YFSETQ. Sequences were obtained from PBMCs. The clonotype originates from a woman between 40 and 50 years old in good health and CMV-seropositive. J is TRBJ2-7 and V is TRBV5-1; the match to TRBD2 covers 7 bases. This CDR3 reads CASSLDSGLTYEQYF. CDR3 bases: TGCGCCAGCAGCTTGGATAGCGGGCTTACCTACGAGCAGTACTTC.